The 22 T cell receptor beta chains presented below share a single source sample, sequenced in a study of blood T cells in healthy people across ages (dated by TCRdb to 2015 to 2017). Libraries came from 5' RACE. The run used an Illumina HiSeq 2500. A second PCR of 7 to 11 cycles was run with a J-beta primer mix and a sample-barcoded 5' primer. In TCRdb, the public reads were trimmed at Q25 with fastp and aligned with MiXCR, with productive beta chains retained. Entries that share a CDR3 protein sequence are merged under the most common genes and DNA. The sample table shows 780,000 or so distinct CDR3 sequences, and about 25% are seen once. The ten top clones hold approximately 4% of the sample. These data also featured in a second study, about T cells of mothers and their children.

Sequences were obtained from blood. The receptor source for this set is a boy between 5 and 17 years old in good health.

The chain joins TRBV7-2 to TRBJ2-1, with D maybe TRBD2 (5 bases). The end of the DNA is better explained by TRBJ2-7, so the J call may be wrong. The CDR3 consists of 14 residues. Germline V gene sequence: CDR1 SGHTA, CDR2 FQGNSA. As DNA, the CDR3 is TGTGCCAGCAGCTCGGGGATTATCCCCTACGAGCAGTACTTC. Its protein product is CASSSGIIPYEQYF.

The genes are TRBV6-2 or TRBV6-3 and TRBJ2-4, with TRBD2 as a possible D gene (5 bases). The CDR3 extends over 15 amino acids. V lost 4 bases to trimming and J lost 0 bases, with 10 bases between them. Germline V gene data show CDR1 as MNHEY and CDR2 as SVGEGT. CDR3 region: CASSSGLSAKNIQYF. CDR3 sequence (DNA): TGTGCCAGCAGTTCCGGACTGTCAGCCAAAAACATTCAGTACTTC.

The DNA for the CDR3 is TGTGCCAGCAGTTATGCTAGCGGGAGCTCCTACGAGCAGTACTTC. This codes for CASSYASGSSYEQYF. The V gene is TRBV6-6, the J gene TRBJ2-7; 10 bases line up with TRBD2. The V segment lost 3 bases and the J segment 0 bases; nucleotides outside the gene matches: 2. Germline CDR1 MNHNY, CDR2 SVGAGI (reference sequence). This CDR3 has 15 amino acids.

V is TRBV20-1 and J is TRBJ1-1, with D unclear. Germline CDR1 and CDR2: DFQATT and SNEGSKA (reference sequence). This CDR3 has 15 amino acids. V was trimmed by 3 bases and J by 0 bases, leaving 14 bases between them. CDR3 region: CSARSAVGLNTEAFF. The CDR3 DNA sequence: TGCAGTGCTAGGAGTGCGGTAGGATTGAACACTGAAGCTTTCTTT.

Comments on this clonotype: Sequence at one end of the junction differs from germline and may be a read error. The CDR3 DNA reads as TGTGCCAGCAGCTTCGAAACGTCCTCCGAGCAGTACTTC. Its translation is CASSFETSSEQYF. The J gene is TRBJ2-7, the V gene TRBV7-2; D call uncertain. From germline, CDR1 is SGHTA and CDR2 FQGNSA. The length of the CDR3 is 13 residues.

The genes are TRBV7-2 and TRBJ2-5; D possibly corresponds to TRBD1 (8 bases). The length of the CDR3 is 19 residues. Trimming cost V 5 bases and J 5 bases, with 30 bases left between them. In germline, CDR1 is SGHTA, CDR2 FQGNSA. The CDR3 DNA is TGTGCCAGCAGCACGGGAGGACAGGGCAAAAGGAAGGACGGGGAGACCCAGTACTTC. It codes for CASSTGGQGKRKDGETQYF. Full variable domain (rest looked up from reference TRBV7-2 and TRBJ2-5): GAGVSQSPSNKVTEKGKDVELRCDPISGHTALYWYRQSLGQGLEFLIYFQGNSAPDKSGLPSDRFSAERTGGSVSTLTIQRTQQEDSAVYLCASSTGGQGKRKDGETQYFGPGTRLLVL.

This clonotype was picked up a small number of times. The DNA for the CDR3 is TGCAGTGCTAGAGAGGGACAGGGATATGGCTACACCTTC. As protein: CSAREGQGYGYTF. This chain links TRBV20-1 with TRBJ1-2, with 9 bases aligning to TRBD1. Germline CDR1 DFQATT, CDR2 SNEGSKA (reference sequence). Trimming at V came to 0 bases and at J to 5 bases, leaving 1 base not matched to a gene. The CDR3 spans 13 residues.

The chain uses TRBV6-6 and TRBJ2-5, with a possible D match to TRBD2 (7 bases). V was trimmed by 2 bases and J by 5 bases, leaving 15 bases between them. Germline lookup yields CDR1 MNHNY and CDR2 SVGAGI (reference sequence). The CDR3 has 15 residues. CDR3 in amino acids: CASSYEGGLGETQYF. CDR3 coding DNA: TGTGCCAGCAGTTACGAGGGGGGGCTTGGTGAGACCCAGTACTTC.

J is TRBJ1-1 and V is TRBV6-5; D unresolved. CDR3 length equals 14 residues. Germline-derived CDR1 and CDR2 are MNHEY and SVGAGI. Between the trimmed V and J ends, which lost 0 bases and 1 base, there was a span of 6 bases. The CDR3 nucleotides are TGTGCCAGCAGTTACTCGTACGGGAACACTGAAGCTTTCTTT. Its protein is CASSYSYGNTEAFF.

The chain joins TRBV12-3 or TRBV12-4 to TRBJ2-7; no firm D call. The CDR3 is 13 residues long. The V gene lost 5 bases and the J gene lost 4 bases, with 12 bases spanning the gap. The CDR3 DNA reads as TGTGCCAGCAGTGCGGACGGCCGATACGAGCAGTACTTC. It yields the protein CASSADGRYEQYF.

J is TRBJ2-5 and V is TRBV27; 13 nucleotides align to TRBD2. The J call could be wrong; TRBJ2-7 is a better fit for the DNA end. The CDR3 contains 17 residues. Per the germline V gene, CDR1 is MNHEY and CDR2 is SMNVEV (reference sequence). CDR3 in DNA: TGTGCCAGCAGTTTAGGGACTAGCGGGATTAGACCCTACGAGCAGTACTTC. The encoded protein is CASSLGTSGIRPYEQYF.

With respect to this clonotype: Relative to the germline gene, one junction end is altered; a read error may explain this. This chain joins TRBV5-1 and TRBJ1-2, with D perhaps matching TRBD1 (5 bases). Germline assignment: CDR1 SGHRS and CDR2 YFSETQ. This CDR3 contains 12 residues. CDR3 nucleotide sequence: TGCGCCAGCAGCTTGGTAGGGGATGGCCACACCTTC. Its protein is CASSLVGDGHTF.

This clonotype came up a few times. This chain joins TRBV4-3 and TRBJ1-1; perhaps TRBD1 as D (5 bases). V gave up 1 base and J gave up 3 bases, with 9 bases separating them. The CDR3 has 14 residues. Germline V lookup: CDR1 LGHNA, CDR2 YSLEER. The CDR3 loop is CASSQAGGHTEAFF. The CDR3 DNA follows: TGCGCCAGCAGCCAAGCTGGGGGTCACACTGAAGCTTTCTTT.

This clonotype was seen only a few times. V and J are TRBV15 and TRBJ2-7; 8 nucleotides line up with TRBD2. The CDR3 is 13 residues long. Germline trimming cut 5 bases from V and 5 bases from J; bases unmatched to any gene: 5. Germline V gives CDR1 LNHNV, CDR2 YYDKDF (reference sequence). The CDR3 loop is CATSQREIHEQYF. In nucleotides, the CDR3 is TGTGCCACCAGCCAGCGGGAGATCCACGAGCAGTACTTC. The entire variable domain, with the rest obtained from reference TRBV15 and TRBJ2-7, is as follows: DAMVIQNPRYQVTQFGKPVTLSCSQTLNHNVMYWYQQKSSQAPKLLFHYYDKDFNNEADTPDNFQSRRPNTSFCFLDIRSPGLGDTAMYLCATSQREIHEQYFGPGTRLTVT.

The chain couples TRBV7-2 to TRBJ2-5; D may be TRBD1 (5 bases). Trimming removed 2 bases at V and 5 bases at J, with 18 bases between. CDR3 length: 16 residues. Germline lookup yields CDR1 SGHTA and CDR2 FQGNSA. In DNA, the CDR3 is TGTGCCAGCAGCTTAAATGGCAGGGTGAGATCCGAGACCCAGTACTTC. This codes for CASSLNGRVRSETQYF.

This chain connects TRBV4-3 to TRBJ1-1, with TRBD1 as a possible D gene (6 bases). CDR3 length equals 18 residues. Germline CDR1 and CDR2: LGHNA and YSLEER. V lost 0 bases to trimming and J lost 7 bases, with 24 bases between them. CDR3 sequence (DNA): TGCGCCAGCAGCCAAGAGCCGGGGGGCGAACTCCAATTGTATGAAGCTTTCTTT. Translated, it gives CASSQEPGGELQLYEAFF.

V and J are TRBV19 and TRBJ1-1; D gene ambiguous. The CDR3 is 15 residues long. Germline lookup yields CDR1 LNHDA and CDR2 SQIVND (reference sequence). V lost 7 bases, J lost 1 base, and 16 bases lay in between. CDR3 nucleotides: TGTGCCAGTACGATAATAGCCGCAGCGAACACTGAAGCTTTCTTT. Residues: CASTIIAAANTEAFF.

This clonotype was detected only a few times. J is TRBJ2-1 and V is TRBV7-2; the D gene is possibly TRBD2 (6 bases). V lost 5 bases and J lost 4, with 18 bases in between. CDR3 length equals 16 residues. CDR1 and CDR2 from the germline V gene are SGHTA and FQGNSA. CDR3 protein: CASSAGAEGGYNEQFF. Written as DNA, the CDR3 is TGTGCCAGCAGCGCTGGGGCGGAGGGTGGGTACAATGAGCAGTTCTTC.

This clonotype was counted many times. V usage is TRBV12-3 or TRBV12-4 and J usage is TRBJ1-5; 7 bases match TRBD1. This CDR3 has 16 residues. The J segment lost 1 base and the V segment lost 3 bases, leaving 6 bases of the junction unmatched. The CDR3 protein is CASSFLGGGSNQPQHF. The CDR3 DNA follows: TGTGCCAGCAGTTTTTTAGGGGGCGGGAGCAATCAGCCCCAGCATTTT.

The chain has TRBV2 and TRBJ2-5, with a weak D call TRBD1 (6 bases). The V end was cut by 1 base, the J end by 4 bases, with 16 bases between. Germline V CDR1 and CDR2: SNHLY, FYNNEI. The length of the CDR3 is 16 residues. The DNA of the CDR3 is TGTGCCAGCAGTGAAGACCGCCCAGGGGCCGGAGAGACCCAGTACTTC. This sequence encodes CASSEDRPGAGETQYF.

V gene TRBV18 combines with J gene TRBJ1-1; D call uncertain. The V end was cut by 0 bases, the J end by 4 bases, with 12 bases between. There are 15 residues in the CDR3. The germline V gene has CDR1 KGHSH and CDR2 LQKENI. CDR3 protein: CASSPPRNVGTEAFF. Here the CDR3 DNA reads TGTGCCAGCTCACCACCGAGGAACGTGGGCACTGAAGCTTTCTTT.

The chain carries TRBV12-3 or TRBV12-4 and TRBJ2-7, with 8 bases aligning to TRBD2. The CDR3 spans 14 residues. After removal of 3 bases from V and 5 bases from J, the junction contained 6 bases not matched to a gene. CDR3 DNA sequence: TGTGCCAGCAGTTTGACGGGAGGGCCTAACGAGCAGTACTTC. It translates to CASSLTGGPNEQYF.